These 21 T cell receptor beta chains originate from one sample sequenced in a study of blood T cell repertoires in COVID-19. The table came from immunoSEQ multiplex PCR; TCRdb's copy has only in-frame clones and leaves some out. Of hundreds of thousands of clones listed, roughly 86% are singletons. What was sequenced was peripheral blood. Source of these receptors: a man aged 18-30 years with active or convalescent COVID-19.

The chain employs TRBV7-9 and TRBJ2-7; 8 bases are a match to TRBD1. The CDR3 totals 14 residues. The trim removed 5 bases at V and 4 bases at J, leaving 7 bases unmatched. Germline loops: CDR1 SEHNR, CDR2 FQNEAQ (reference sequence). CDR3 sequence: CASSPGDRFYEQYF. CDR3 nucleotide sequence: TGTGCCAGCAGCCCTGGGGACAGGTTTTACGAGCAGTACTTC.

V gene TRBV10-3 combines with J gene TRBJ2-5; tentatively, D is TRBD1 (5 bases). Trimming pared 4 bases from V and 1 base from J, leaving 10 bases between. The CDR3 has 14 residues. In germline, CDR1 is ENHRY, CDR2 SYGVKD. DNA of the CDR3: TGTGCCATCAGTGGCAGGGAATCCCAAGAGACCCAGTACTTC. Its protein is CAISGRESQETQYF.

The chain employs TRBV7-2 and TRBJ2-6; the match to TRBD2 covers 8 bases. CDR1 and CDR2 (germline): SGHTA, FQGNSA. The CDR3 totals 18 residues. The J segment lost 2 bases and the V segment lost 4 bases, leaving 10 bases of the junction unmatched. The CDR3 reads CASSSIRGGLAGANVLTF. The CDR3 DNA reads TGTGCCAGCAGCTCCATTCGGGGGGGGCTCGCTGGGGCCAACGTCCTGACTTTC.

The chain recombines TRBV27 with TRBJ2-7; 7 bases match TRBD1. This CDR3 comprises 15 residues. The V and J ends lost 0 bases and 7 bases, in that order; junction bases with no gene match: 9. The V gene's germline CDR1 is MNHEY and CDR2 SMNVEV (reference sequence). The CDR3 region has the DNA TGTGCCAGCAGTTTATCGACAGGGTTATCCGGGGAGCAGTACTTC. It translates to CASSLSTGLSGEQYF.

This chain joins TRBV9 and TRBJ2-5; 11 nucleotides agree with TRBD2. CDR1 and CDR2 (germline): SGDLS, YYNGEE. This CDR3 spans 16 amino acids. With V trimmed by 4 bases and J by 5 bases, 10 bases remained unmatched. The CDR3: CASSPRTSGLGETQYF. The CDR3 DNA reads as TGTGCCAGCAGCCCGAGGACTAGCGGGCTTGGGGAGACCCAGTACTTC.

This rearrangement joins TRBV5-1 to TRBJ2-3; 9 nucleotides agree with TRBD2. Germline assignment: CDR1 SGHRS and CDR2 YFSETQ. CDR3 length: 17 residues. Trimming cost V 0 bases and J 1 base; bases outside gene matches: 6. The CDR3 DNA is TGCGCCAGCAGCTTGGAAGGGGCTAGCGGGGGCACAGATACGCAGTATTTT. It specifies CASSLEGASGGTDTQYF.

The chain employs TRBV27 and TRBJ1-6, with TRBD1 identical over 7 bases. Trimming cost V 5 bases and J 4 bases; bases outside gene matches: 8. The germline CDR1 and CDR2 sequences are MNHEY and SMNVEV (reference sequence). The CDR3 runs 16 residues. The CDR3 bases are TGTGCCAGCAGTCACCGACAGGGATCATATAATTCACCCCTCCACTTT. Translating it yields CASSHRQGSYNSPLHF.

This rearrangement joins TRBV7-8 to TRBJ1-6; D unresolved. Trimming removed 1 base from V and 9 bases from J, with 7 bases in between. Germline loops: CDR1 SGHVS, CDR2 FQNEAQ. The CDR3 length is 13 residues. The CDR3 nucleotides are TGTGCCAGCAGCTTAGATCCAGGTTCACCCCTCCACTTT. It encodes CASSLDPGSPLHF.

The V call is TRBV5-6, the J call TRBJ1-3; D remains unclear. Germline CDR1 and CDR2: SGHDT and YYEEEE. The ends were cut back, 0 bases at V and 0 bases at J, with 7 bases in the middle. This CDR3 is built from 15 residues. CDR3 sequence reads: CASSLEAISGNTIYF. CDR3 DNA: TGTGCCAGCAGCTTGGAAGCCATCTCTGGAAACACCATATATTTT.

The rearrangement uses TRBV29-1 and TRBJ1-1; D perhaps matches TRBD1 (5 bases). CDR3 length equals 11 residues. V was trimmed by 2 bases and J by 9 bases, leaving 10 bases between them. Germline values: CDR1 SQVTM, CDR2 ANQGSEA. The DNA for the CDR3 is TGCAGCGTTGAAAGGGGTTACAAAGCTTTCTTT. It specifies CSVERGYKAFF.

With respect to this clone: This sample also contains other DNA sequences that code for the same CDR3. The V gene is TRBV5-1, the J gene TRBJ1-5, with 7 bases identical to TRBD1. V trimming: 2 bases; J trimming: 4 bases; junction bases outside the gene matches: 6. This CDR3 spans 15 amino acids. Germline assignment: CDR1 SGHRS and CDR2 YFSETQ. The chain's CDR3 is CASSLGSGGNQPQHF. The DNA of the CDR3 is TGCGCCAGCAGCTTAGGTTCAGGGGGGAATCAGCCCCAGCATTTT.

CDR3 sequence reads: CASSQDTDANEKLFF. CDR3 nucleotides: TGCGCCAGCAGCCAAGATACAGACGCTAATGAAAAACTGTTTTTT. V usage is TRBV4-3 and J usage is TRBJ1-4; D gene uncertain. V gave up 0 bases and J gave up 3 bases, with 8 bases separating them. This CDR3 comprises 15 residues. Germline CDR1 is LGHNA and CDR2 is YSLEER.

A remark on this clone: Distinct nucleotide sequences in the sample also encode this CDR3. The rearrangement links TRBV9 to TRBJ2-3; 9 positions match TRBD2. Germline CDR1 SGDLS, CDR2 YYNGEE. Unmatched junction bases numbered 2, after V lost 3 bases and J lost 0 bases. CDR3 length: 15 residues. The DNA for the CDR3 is TGTGCCAGCAGCGCTAGCGGGACCAGCACAGATACGCAGTATTTT. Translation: CASSASGTSTDTQYF.

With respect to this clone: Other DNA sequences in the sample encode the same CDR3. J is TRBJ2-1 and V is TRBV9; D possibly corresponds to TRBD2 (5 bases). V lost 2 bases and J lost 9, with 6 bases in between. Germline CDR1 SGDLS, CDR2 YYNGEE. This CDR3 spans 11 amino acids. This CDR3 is CASSVGVEQFF. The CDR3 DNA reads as TGTGCCAGCAGCGTCGGGGTTGAGCAGTTCTTC.

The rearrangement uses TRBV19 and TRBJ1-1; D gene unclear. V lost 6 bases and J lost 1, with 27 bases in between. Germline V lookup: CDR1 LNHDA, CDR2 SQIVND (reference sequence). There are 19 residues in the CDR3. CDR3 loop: CASSLLGWEVNPRNTEAFF. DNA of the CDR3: TGTGCCAGTAGCCTCTTGGGATGGGAGGTGAACCCCCGGAACACTGAAGCTTTCTTT.

The CDR3 loop is CASSVVGGSSYNEQFF. The DNA of the CDR3 is TGTGCCAGCAGCGTAGTAGGAGGGAGCTCCTACAATGAGCAGTTCTTC. This chain joins TRBV9 and TRBJ2-1, with D maybe TRBD2 (6 bases). Trimming removed 0 bases from V and 0 bases from J, with 10 bases in between. CDR1 is SGDLS, CDR2 YYNGEE, per germline. This CDR3 has 16 residues.

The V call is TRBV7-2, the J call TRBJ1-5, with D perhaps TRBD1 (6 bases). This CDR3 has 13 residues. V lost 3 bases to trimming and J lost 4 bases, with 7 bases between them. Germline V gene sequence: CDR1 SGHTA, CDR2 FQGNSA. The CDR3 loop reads CASSFRGNQPQHF. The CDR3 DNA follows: TGTGCCAGCAGCTTCAGGGGTAATCAGCCCCAGCATTTT.

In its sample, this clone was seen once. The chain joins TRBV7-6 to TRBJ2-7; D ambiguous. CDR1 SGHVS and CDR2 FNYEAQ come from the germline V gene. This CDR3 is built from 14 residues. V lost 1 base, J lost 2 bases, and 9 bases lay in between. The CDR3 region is CASSLGPVTYEQYF. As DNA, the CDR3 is TGTGCCAGCAGCTTAGGTCCAGTCACCTACGAGCAGTACTTC.

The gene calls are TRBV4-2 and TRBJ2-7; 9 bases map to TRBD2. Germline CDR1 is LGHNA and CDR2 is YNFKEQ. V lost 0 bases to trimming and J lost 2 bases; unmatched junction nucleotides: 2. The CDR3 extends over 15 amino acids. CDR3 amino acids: CASSQDLAGTYEQYF. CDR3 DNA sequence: TGTGCCAGCAGCCAAGATCTAGCGGGGACCTACGAGCAGTACTTC.

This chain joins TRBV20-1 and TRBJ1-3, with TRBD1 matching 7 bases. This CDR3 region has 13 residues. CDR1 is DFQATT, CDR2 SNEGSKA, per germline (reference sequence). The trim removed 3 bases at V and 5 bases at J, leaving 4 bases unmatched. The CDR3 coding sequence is TGCAGTGCTAGTCGGGACAGTCGAAACACCATATATTTT. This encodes CSASRDSRNTIYF.

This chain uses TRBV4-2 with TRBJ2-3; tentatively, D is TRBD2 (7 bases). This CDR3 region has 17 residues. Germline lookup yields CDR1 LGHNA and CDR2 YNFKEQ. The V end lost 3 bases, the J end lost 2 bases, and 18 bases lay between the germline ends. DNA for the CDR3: TGTGCCAGCAGCCAGGAATCCGGGGGGCCCCTCACAGATACGCAGTATTTT. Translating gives CASSQESGGPLTDTQYF.